This T cell receptor beta chain appears in the sequencing data of a study of T-cell reconstitution after alpha-beta-depleted transplantation in children. The CDR3 extends over 14 amino acids. CDR1 and CDR2 (germline): SQVTM, ANQGSEA. After removal of 7 bases from V and 1 base from J, the junction contained 8 bases not matched to a gene. The authors prepared the TCRbeta library with unique molecular identifiers. One entry per CDR3 protein, called by TCRdb with MiXCR from the PCR reads. This table has some 600,000 distinct CDR3 sequences, approximately 16% appearing once. This clonotype has at least ten counts.

The rearrangement joins TRBV29-1 to TRBJ2-7; 9 bases match TRBD1. This receptor was taken from a human donor who donated a stem cell graft to a child with acute myeloid leukemia. The material was PBMCs from the stem cell graft donor, obtained from the stem cell graft. As DNA, the CDR3 is TGCAGCGCAATCGACAGGGGGGTGTCCTACGAGCAGTACTTC. The encoded protein is CSAIDRGVSYEQYF.